Listed below are T cell receptor beta chains from one sample, sequenced in a study of blood T cell repertoires in COVID-19. Assay used: immunoSEQ multiplex PCR; TCRdb lists only in-frame clones, some missing. The sample carries under 200,000 clones, under 95% recorded once. The sample taken for sequencing was peripheral blood. Receptors were obtained from a man younger than 35 with acute or convalescent COVID-19. Each CDR3 is given without its conserved first and last residue. A D gene is named only where the DNA matches it firmly. The size entry is marked missing in some rows and otherwise reads once, few, many or a size class.

V gene,clone size,J gene,D gene,CDR3 protein
TRBV18,-,TRBJ2-7,TRBD2,ASSRTGTSGHEQY
TRBV18,-,TRBJ2-4,TRBD1,ASSRQGKNIQY
TRBV5-6,-,TRBJ1-5,-,ASSLNRVGPQH
TRBV7-6,-,TRBJ2-5,-,ASSLSPGAEETQY
TRBV5-1,-,TRBJ2-1,TRBD2,ASSATSGGYNEQF
TRBV2,-,TRBJ1-5,-,ASGRAGSSNQPQH
TRBV29-1,few,TRBJ1-3,-,SVAGSVSGNTIY
TRBV7-9,-,TRBJ2-7,-,ASSLVSPGTQY
TRBV11-3,-,TRBJ2-1,-,ASSGGNNEQF
TRBV11-2,-,TRBJ2-7,-,ASSSPPGREAYEQY
TRBV5-4,-,TRBJ1-2,TRBD1,ASTQSTGGANYGYT
TRBV30,-,TRBJ2-7,TRBD1,AWTRDRGSYEQY
TRBV11-2,-,TRBJ1-4,-,ASSLGLTNEKLF
TRBV7-9,-,TRBJ1-2,-,ASSSRTVNYGYT
TRBV27,-,TRBJ2-7,TRBD1,ASSLITDRGDAYEQY
TRBV10-1,-,TRBJ1-1,TRBD1,ASSADRVNTEAF
TRBV2,-,TRBJ1-4,TRBD1,ASSRDRVGEKLF
TRBV30,once,TRBJ1-1,-,AWSREGSNTEAF
TRBV7-2,-,TRBJ1-4,TRBD1,ASSWTGSYSTEKLF
TRBV3-1/TRBV3-2,-,TRBJ1-2,TRBD1,ASSQGQGSLLYGYT
TRBV3-1/TRBV3-2,-,TRBJ2-1,-,ASSQEWAGSSYNEQF
TRBV18,-,TRBJ1-2,-,ASSEPELRGYT
TRBV5-1,-,TRBJ1-1,-,ASSFIRGKMNTEAF
TRBV5-1,-,TRBJ2-3,TRBD2,ASSLGLAGGSSDTQY
TRBV18,-,TRBJ2-4,-,ASSPPKGVKNIQY
TRBV11-3,-,TRBJ2-2,TRBD1,ASSTGQGDTGELF
TRBV12-3/TRBV12-4,-,TRBJ1-5,-,ASSLAWEQPQH
TRBV5-1,-,TRBJ2-7,-,ASSLILNGVPYEQY
TRBV5-1,-,TRBJ2-1,TRBD2,ASSLAGGASYNEQF
TRBV28,-,TRBJ1-2,TRBD1,ASSPPTGRLYGYT
TRBV6-5,-,TRBJ2-7,TRBD2,ASKLAATSYEQY
TRBV5-1,-,TRBJ2-5,-,ASSLGAWSGLQETQY
TRBV6-5,-,TRBJ2-7,-,ASSYSAGQHYEQY
TRBV20-1,once,TRBJ1-2,-,SASHSRVPFFTSGYT
TRBV5-1,-,TRBJ2-1,TRBD1,ASSTGTGAFTYNEQF
TRBV7-2,-,TRBJ1-1,-,ASSSTRDTEAF
TRBV5-1,-,TRBJ2-3,-,ASSLSGDTTDTQY
TRBV3-1/TRBV3-2,-,TRBJ2-5,-,ASSHLGYGGGKTQY
TRBV12-3/TRBV12-4,-,TRBJ2-5,-,ASSSEETQY
TRBV27,-,TRBJ1-4,-,ASVPLDPLKPTNEKLF
TRBV3-1/TRBV3-2,-,TRBJ2-3,TRBD2,ASSQLAGGGTDTQY
TRBV14,-,TRBJ2-3,TRBD2,ASSLLAGVTDTQY
TRBV18,-,TRBJ1-1,-,ASSQTGNTEAF
TRBV5-1,-,TRBJ1-6,-,ASSSPNNNSPLH
TRBV11-2,-,TRBJ1-2,-,ASSLVGVGYGYT
TRBV5-8,-,TRBJ2-5,TRBD2,ASSFLAGGEETQY
TRBV18,-,TRBJ2-5,-,ASSEEDFEGPTQY
TRBV5-1,-,TRBJ2-5,TRBD2,ASSSQAGGLETQY
TRBV30,-,TRBJ2-3,-,AWSVRIHGTDTQY
TRBV6-5,-,TRBJ2-7,-,ASSPSSGVEGEQY
TRBV7-2,-,TRBJ2-1,TRBD1,ASSLEGTGPYNEQF
TRBV25-1,-,TRBJ1-1,-,ASTPLGGTYTEAF
TRBV11-2,-,TRBJ2-5,-,ASGGSWQETQY
TRBV29-1,-,TRBJ1-1,-,STFAGALSLNTEAF
TRBV7-7,-,TRBJ2-3,TRBD2,ASSPSGGLTDTQY
TRBV19,few,TRBJ1-1,-,ASSILGGGEAF